These 8 T cell receptor beta chains came from one sample sequenced in a study of CD8 T cells in ankylosing spondylitis. Notes on the study in general: What appeared characteristic of ankylosing spondylitis blood was a TCR beta motif of eight or nine highly homologous variants.

Their specific antigens are unknown. One entry per CDR3 protein results from TCRdb running MiXCR on the 5' RACE reads. The data contain roughly 350,000 distinct CDR3 sequences, 8% of them seen just once; the ten biggest clones take up about 15%. Sequencing was carried out using blood, either unsorted or a sorted T cell fraction (not recorded which). These receptors originate from a male donor with ankylosing spondylitis.

In its sample, this clonotype was seen a few times. V and J are TRBV20-1 and TRBJ1-6; D may be TRBD1 (5 bases). This CDR3 has 15 amino acids. Trimming took off 2 bases at V and 9 bases at J, with 17 bases between the two ends. Germline CDR1 reads DFQATT; CDR2 reads SNEGSKA (reference sequence). CDR3 sequence reads: CSARLYVGGTSPLHF. CDR3 nucleotide sequence: TGCAGTGCTAGACTCTATGTGGGGGGTACTTCACCCCTCCACTTT.

J is TRBJ2-2 and V is TRBV6-1; 11 bases are a match to TRBD2. V shed 4 bases, J shed 6 bases, and the junction held 10 bases outside the gene matches. The germline gives CDR1 MNHNS, CDR2 SASEGT. The CDR3 covers 17 residues. This CDR3 is CASSAASSGRLPGELFF. In DNA form, the CDR3 reads TGTGCCAGCAGTGCGGCCTCTAGCGGGAGGCTCCCCGGGGAGCTGTTTTTT.

This clonotype was counted between two and nine times. The chain combines TRBV5-1 with TRBJ2-7; TRBD2 aligns across 7 bases. This CDR3 has 15 amino acids. Germline V gene lookup returns CDR1 SGHRS and CDR2 YFSETQ. V shed 4 bases and J 3 bases; nucleotides not matched to a gene: 10. The DNA of the CDR3 is TGCGCCAGCAGCCCCGGGAGGCTAGCGGACTACGAGCAGTACTTC. As protein: CASSPGRLADYEQYF.

The chain employs TRBV7-3 and TRBJ1-5; D remains ambiguous. The CDR3 loop spans 13 amino acids. V was clipped by 0 bases and J by 9 bases, with 9 bases between them. Germline V gives CDR1 SGHTA, CDR2 FQGTGA. The CDR3: CASSLTSAGPQHF. CDR3 sequence (DNA): TGTGCCAGCAGCTTAACGTCAGCGGGGCCCCAGCATTTT. Looking up the rest from reference TRBV7-3 and TRBJ1-5 gives the full variable domain: GAGVSQTPSNKVTEKGKYVELRCDPISGHTALYWYRQSLGQGPEFLIYFQGTGAADDSGLPNDRFFAVRPEGSVSTLKIQRTERGDSAVYLCASSLTSAGPQHFGDGTRLSIL.

This clonotype showed up many times. This chain joins TRBV20-1 and TRBJ2-1; D is ambiguous. V shed 1 base and J shed 4 bases, with 5 bases lying between them. Germline V gene sequence: CDR1 DFQATT, CDR2 SNEGSKA (reference sequence). The CDR3 is made up of 12 amino acids. CDR3 protein: CSARGSYNEQFF. CDR3 in DNA: TGCAGTGCTAGAGGTTCATACAATGAGCAGTTCTTC.

This clonotype appeared a few times. The chain carries TRBV6-2 or TRBV6-3 and TRBJ2-5; D is uncertain. Germline CDR1 reads MNHEY; CDR2 reads SVGEGT. CDR3 size: 14 residues. Trimming removed 0 bases from V and 5 bases from J, with 10 bases in between. CDR3: CASSYSLATETQYF. The CDR3 DNA reads TGTGCCAGCAGTTACTCGCTCGCGACGGAGACCCAGTACTTC.

This clonotype has only a few counts. The CDR3 bases are TGTGCCAGCGCACTGTCTGGGGGGCTCACAGATACGCAGTATTTT. Translating gives CASALSGGLTDTQYF. The rearrangement uses TRBV7-9 and TRBJ2-3; either TRBD1 or TRBD2 may fit D (6 bases each). Trimming cost V 8 bases and J 2 bases, with 17 bases left between them. The CDR3 length is 15 residues. Germline CDR1 and CDR2: SEHNR and FQNEAQ (reference sequence).

This clonotype has a handful of counts. This chain joins TRBV7-3 and TRBJ2-1; 9 bases are a match to TRBD1. CDR1 and CDR2 (germline): SGHTA, FQGTGA. The trim removed 2 bases at V and 4 bases at J, leaving 3 bases unmatched. The CDR3 is 15 amino acids. CDR3 DNA sequence: TGTGCCAGCAGCTTAGACAGGGGGGGGTACAATGAGCAGTTCTTC. This translates into CASSLDRGGYNEQFF.